The source of this T cell receptor beta chain is a study of T cells in Graves' hyperthyroidism and ophthalmopathy. Broader study findings: A 13 V-J model separated ophthalmopathy from stable hyperthyroidism.

Researchers amplified the TCR beta CDR3 regions from RNA transcripts. First-round RT-PCR targeting the TCR CDR3 was performed with the HTBI primer set. TCRdb re-called the multiplex PCR reads through MiXCR, storing one row per CDR3 protein. The sample comprises some 490,000 distinct CDR3 sequences, about 22% of which are singletons, and less than 65% rests with the top ten. With regard to this clonotype: Its antigen is currently unknown.

The germline CDR1 and CDR2 sequences are MNHEY and SVGAGI. The V end lost 0 bases, the J end lost 4 bases, and 15 bases lay between the germline ends. The CDR3 is 17 residues long. Diagnostic assessment was based on clinical symptoms, serum thyroxine and TRAb, thyroid ultrasound and orbital computed tomography. Extraction of PBMCs used around 9.6 ml of fresh peripheral blood. The chain links TRBV6-5 to TRBJ2-2; either TRBD1 or TRBD2 may supply D (6 bases each). Sequencing used blood. The TCR sequence derives from a woman aged 70 to 79 with Graves' ophthalmopathy. CDR3 protein: CASSYSWGRGATGELFF. CDR3 DNA sequence: TGTGCCAGCAGTTACTCTTGGGGGCGCGGGGCCACCGGGGAGCTGTTTTTT.